This T cell receptor (beta chain) was profiled in a study of patients and donors after allogeneic stem cell transplantation. In this sample, this clonotype turned up many times. Germline-derived CDR1 and CDR2 are SQVTM and ANQGSEA. This CDR3 contains 12 residues. With 4 bases clipped from V and 4 bases from J, the junction kept 3 bases outside the gene matches. TCRdb passed the RT-PCR reads through MiXCR, listing each CDR3 protein once. The sample has about a million distinct CDR3 sequences, under 20% seen once. The sample consisted of blood, either unsorted or a sorted T cell fraction (not recorded which). The origin of this receptor is a human donor who was either an allogeneic HSCT recipient or a stem cell or donor lymphocyte infusion donor (not recorded which). It is not recorded whose cells these are; they may come from a transplant donor. V gene TRBV29-1 combines with J gene TRBJ1-1; TRBD1 aligns across 7 bases. CDR3 in amino acids: CSVVTGTTEAFF. The CDR3 nucleotides read TGCAGCGTTGTGACAGGGACCACTGAAGCTTTCTTT.